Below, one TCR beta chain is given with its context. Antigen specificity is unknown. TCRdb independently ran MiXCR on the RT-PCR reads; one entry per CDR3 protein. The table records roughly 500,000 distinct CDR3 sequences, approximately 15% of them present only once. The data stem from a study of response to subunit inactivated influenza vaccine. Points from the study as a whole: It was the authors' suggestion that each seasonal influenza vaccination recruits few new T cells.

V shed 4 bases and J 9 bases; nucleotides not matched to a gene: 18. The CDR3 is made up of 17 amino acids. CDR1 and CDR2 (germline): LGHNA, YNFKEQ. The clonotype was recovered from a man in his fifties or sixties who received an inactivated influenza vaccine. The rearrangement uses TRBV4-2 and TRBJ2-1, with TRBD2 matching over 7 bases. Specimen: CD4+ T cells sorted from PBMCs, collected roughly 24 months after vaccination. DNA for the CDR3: TGTGCCAGCAGCCCCGCCGTCGGAGCGGGGAAGTTTGGTGAGCAGTTCTTC. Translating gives CASSPAVGAGKFGEQFF.